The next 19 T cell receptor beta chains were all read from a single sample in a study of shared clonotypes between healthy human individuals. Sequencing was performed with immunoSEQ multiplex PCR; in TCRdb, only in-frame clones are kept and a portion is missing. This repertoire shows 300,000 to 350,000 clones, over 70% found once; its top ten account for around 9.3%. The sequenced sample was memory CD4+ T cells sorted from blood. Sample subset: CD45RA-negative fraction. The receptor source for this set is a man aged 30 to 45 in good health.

The CDR3 sequence: CATRVGTEAFF. In DNA form, the CDR3 reads TGTGCCACCAGAGTCGGCACTGAAGCTTTCTTT. The chain has TRBV6-6 and TRBJ1-1, with D unresolved. The ends were cut back, 10 bases at V and 4 bases at J, with 10 bases in the middle. The CDR3 sequence is 11 residues long. Per the germline V gene, CDR1 is MNHNY and CDR2 is SVGAGI (reference sequence).

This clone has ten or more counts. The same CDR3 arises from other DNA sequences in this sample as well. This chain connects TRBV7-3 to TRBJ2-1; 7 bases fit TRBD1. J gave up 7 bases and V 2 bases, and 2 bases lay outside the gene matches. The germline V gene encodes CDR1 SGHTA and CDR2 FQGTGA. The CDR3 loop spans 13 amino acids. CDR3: CASSLGTENEQFF. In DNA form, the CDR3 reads TGTGCCAGCAGCTTAGGGACAGAAAATGAGCAGTTCTTC.

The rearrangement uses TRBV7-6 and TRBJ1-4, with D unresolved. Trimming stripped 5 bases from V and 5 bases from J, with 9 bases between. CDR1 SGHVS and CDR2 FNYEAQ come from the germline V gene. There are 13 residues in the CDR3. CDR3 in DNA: TGTGCCAGCAGCGAAAAGGCAAATGAAAAACTGTTTTTT. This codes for CASSEKANEKLFF. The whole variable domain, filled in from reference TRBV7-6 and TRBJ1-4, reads GAGVSQSPRYKVTKRGQDVALRCDPISGHVSLYWYRQALGQGPEFLTYFNYEAQQDKSGLPNDRFSAERPEGSISTLTIQRTEQRDSAMYRCASSEKANEKLFFGSGTQLSVL.

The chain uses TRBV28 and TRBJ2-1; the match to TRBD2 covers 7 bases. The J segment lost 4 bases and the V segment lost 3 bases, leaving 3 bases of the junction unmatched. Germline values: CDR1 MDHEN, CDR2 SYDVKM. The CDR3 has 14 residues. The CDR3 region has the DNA TGTGCCAGCAGTTTCGAGCGGGGATACAATGAGCAGTTCTTC. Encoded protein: CASSFERGYNEQFF.

The CDR3 loop is CSVTGLNEKLFF. The CDR3 DNA sequence: TGCAGCGTGACAGGGCTAAATGAAAAACTGTTTTTT. The chain links TRBV29-1 to TRBJ1-4; TRBD1 matches 7 bases. This CDR3 region has 12 residues. CDR1 is SQVTM, CDR2 ANQGSEA, per germline. The trim removed 6 bases at V and 5 bases at J, leaving 3 bases unmatched.

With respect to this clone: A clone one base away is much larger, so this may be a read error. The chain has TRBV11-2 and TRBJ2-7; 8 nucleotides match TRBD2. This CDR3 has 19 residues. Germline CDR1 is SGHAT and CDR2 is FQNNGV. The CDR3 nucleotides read TGTGCCAGCAGCCCACTATCCAGGTCTAGGACTAGCCGTTCCTACGGGCAGTACTTC. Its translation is CASSPLSRSRTSRSYGQYF.

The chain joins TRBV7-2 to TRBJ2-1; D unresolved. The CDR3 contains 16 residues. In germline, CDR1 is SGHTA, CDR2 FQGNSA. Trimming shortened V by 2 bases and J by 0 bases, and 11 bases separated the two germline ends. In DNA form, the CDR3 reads TGTGCCAGCAGCTTAAATTCCCCGAACTCCTACAATGAGCAGTTCTTC. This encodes CASSLNSPNSYNEQFF.

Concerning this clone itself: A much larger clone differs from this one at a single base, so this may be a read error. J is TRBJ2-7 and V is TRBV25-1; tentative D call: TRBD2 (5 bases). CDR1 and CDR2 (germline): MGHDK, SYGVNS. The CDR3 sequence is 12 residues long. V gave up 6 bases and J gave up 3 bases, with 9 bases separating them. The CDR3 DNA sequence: TGTGCCAGCAGCGGGAATGGCTACGAGCAGTACTTC. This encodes CASSGNGYEQYF.

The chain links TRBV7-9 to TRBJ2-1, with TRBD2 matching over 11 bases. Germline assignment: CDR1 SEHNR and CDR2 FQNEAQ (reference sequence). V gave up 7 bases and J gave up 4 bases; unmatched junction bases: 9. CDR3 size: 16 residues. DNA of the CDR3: TGTGCCAGCACCCTTAGCGGGACTAGCGGATACAATGAGCAGTTCTTC. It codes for CASTLSGTSGYNEQFF.

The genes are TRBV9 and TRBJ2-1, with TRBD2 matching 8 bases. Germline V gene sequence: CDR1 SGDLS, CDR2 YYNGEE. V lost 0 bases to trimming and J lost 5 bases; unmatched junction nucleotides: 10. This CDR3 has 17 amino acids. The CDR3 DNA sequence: TGTGCCAGCAGCGTAGACCCCCCAGCGGGAGTCGACAATGAGCAGTTCTTC. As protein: CASSVDPPAGVDNEQFF.

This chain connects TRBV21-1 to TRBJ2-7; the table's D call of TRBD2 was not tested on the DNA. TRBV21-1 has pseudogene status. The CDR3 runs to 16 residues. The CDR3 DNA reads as TGTGCCAGCAGAAGAAGAGCTAACGGAGCTGCCTACGAGCAGTACTTC. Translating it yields CASRRRANGAAYEQYF.

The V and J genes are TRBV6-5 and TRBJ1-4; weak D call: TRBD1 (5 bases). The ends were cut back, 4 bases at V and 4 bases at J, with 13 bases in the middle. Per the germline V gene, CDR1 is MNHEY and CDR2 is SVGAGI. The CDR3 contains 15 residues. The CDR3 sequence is CASSLTAYNNEKLFF. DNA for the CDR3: TGTGCCAGCAGTTTGACAGCATACAATAATGAAAAACTGTTTTTT.

In DNA form, the CDR3 reads TGTGCCAGCAGCTCCTACAGGAGGTACGAGCAGTACTTC. Residues: CASSSYRRYEQYF. This chain uses TRBV7-6 with TRBJ2-7; either TRBD1 or TRBD2 may supply D (5 bases each). The CDR3 sequence is 13 residues long. V lost 4 bases, J lost 4 bases, and 11 bases lay in between. Germline CDR1 is SGHVS and CDR2 is FNYEAQ.

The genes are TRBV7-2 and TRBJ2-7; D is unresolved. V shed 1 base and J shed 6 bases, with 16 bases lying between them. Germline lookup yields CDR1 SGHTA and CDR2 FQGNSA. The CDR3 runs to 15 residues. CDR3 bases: TGTGCCAGCAGCTTAGGGGCGGCTCCAACGGGCGAGCAGTACTTC. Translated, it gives CASSLGAAPTGEQYF.

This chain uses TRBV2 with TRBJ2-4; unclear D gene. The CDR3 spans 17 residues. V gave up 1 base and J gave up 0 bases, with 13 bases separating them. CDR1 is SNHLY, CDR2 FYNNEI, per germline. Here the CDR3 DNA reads TGTGCCAGCAGTGAAGAGGGCCTCTACCTAGCCAAAAACATTCAGTACTTC. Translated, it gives CASSEEGLYLAKNIQYF.

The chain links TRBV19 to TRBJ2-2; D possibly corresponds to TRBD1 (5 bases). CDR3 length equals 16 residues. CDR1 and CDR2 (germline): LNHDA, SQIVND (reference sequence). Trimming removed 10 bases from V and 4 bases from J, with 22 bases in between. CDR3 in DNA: TGTGCCACCAAGGAAAGGGAAATGGGGCGCACCGGGGAGCTGTTTTTT. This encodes CATKEREMGRTGELFF.

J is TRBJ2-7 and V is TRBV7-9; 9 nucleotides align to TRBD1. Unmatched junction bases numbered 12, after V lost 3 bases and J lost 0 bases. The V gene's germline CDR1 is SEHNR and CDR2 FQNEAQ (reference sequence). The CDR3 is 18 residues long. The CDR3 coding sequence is TGTGCCAGCAGCTTGGTAGTAACCGGGACAGGGTACTCCTACGAGCAGTACTTC. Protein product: CASSLVVTGTGYSYEQYF.

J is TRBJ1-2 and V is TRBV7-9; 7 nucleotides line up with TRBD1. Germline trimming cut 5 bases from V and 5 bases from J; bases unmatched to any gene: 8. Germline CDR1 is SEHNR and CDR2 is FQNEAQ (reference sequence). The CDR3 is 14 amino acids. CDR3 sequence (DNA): TGTGCCAGCAGCCGTACAGGGGTTCATTATGGCTACACCTTC. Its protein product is CASSRTGVHYGYTF.

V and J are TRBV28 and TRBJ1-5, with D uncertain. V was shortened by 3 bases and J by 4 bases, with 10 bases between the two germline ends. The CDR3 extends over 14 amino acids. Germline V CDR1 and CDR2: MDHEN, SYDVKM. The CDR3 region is CASSLGWQNQPQHF. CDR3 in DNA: TGTGCCAGCAGTTTGGGTTGGCAAAATCAGCCCCAGCATTTT.